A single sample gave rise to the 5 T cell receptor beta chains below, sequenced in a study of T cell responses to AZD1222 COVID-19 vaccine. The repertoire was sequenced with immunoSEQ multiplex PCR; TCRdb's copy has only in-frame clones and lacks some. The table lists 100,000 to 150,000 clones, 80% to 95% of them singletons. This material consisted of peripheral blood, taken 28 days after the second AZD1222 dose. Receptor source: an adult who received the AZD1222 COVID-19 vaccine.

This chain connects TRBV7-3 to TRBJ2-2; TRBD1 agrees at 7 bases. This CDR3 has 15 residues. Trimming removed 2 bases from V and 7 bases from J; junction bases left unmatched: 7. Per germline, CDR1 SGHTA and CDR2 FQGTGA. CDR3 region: CASSLGRGLDGELFF. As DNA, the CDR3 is TGTGCCAGCAGCTTAGGAAGGGGGCTGGACGGGGAGCTGTTTTTT.

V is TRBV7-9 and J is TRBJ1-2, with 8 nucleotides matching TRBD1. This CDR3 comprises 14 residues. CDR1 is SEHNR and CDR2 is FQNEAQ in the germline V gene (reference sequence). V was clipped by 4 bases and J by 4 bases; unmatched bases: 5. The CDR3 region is CASSSTGVFYGYTF. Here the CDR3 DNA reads TGTGCCAGCAGCTCGACAGGGGTCTTCTATGGCTACACCTTC.

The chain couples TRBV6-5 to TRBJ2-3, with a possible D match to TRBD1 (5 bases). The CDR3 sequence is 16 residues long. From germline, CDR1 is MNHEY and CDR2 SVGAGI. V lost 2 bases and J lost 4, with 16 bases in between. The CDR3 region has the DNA TGTGCCAGCAGTTACCAGGGTGGAGTAACCCCAGATACGCAGTATTTT. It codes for CASSYQGGVTPDTQYF.

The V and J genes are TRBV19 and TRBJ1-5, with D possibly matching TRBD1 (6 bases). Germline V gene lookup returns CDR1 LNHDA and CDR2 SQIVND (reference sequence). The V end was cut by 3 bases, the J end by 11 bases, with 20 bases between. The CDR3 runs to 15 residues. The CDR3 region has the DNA TGTGCCAGTAGTATCGGACAGATCGCCGTACAGGCCCAGCATTTT. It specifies CASSIGQIAVQAQHF.

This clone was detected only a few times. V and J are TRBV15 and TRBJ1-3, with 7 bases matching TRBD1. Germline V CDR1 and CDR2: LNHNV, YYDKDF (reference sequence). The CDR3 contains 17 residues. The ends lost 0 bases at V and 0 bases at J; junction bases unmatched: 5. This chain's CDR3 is CATSRDEGATSGNTIYF. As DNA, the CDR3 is TGTGCCACCAGCAGAGATGAGGGGGCCACCTCTGGAAACACCATATATTTT.